This T cell receptor (beta chain) was recovered during a study of Graves' ophthalmopathy and Graves' hyperthyroidism. V was shortened by 5 bases and J by 5 bases, with 15 bases between the two germline ends. Germline CDR1 and CDR2: MDHEN and SYDVKM. The CDR3 is made up of 14 amino acids. The study amplified TCR beta CDR3 regions using RNA transcripts. HTBI primers primed a first-round RT-PCR, and a second-round multiplex PCR followed. MiXCR was run by TCRdb on the multiplex PCR reads, yielding one entry per CDR3 protein. The sample lists about 620,000 distinct CDR3 sequences, 22% occurring once. The material sequenced was peripheral blood. The source of this sequence is a woman younger than 35 with stable Graves' hyperthyroidism. Some clones in this sample may be carry-over from other donors' samples. V usage is TRBV28 and J usage is TRBJ2-5, with a tentative D call TRBD1 (6 bases). CDR3 coding DNA: TGTGCCAGCAGTCTCCCCCAGGGGTGGGAGACCCAGTACTTC. Its translation is CASSLPQGWETQYF.